These 3 T cell receptor beta chains share one sample of origin, sequenced in a study of blood T cell repertoires in COVID-19. Data came from immunoSEQ multiplex PCR; TCRdb stores just in-frame clones and leaves some out. The sample has 130,000 to 150,000 clones, 87% seen once; the top ten hold roughly two fifths. Sequences were obtained from peripheral blood. Receptor source: a man aged 45-65 years who had recovered from COVID-19.

The CDR3 DNA reads as TGTGCCAGTAGTATAGCGACAGACAATGAGCAGTTCTTC. Translating it yields CASSIATDNEQFF. The chain carries TRBV19 and TRBJ2-1; a possible D gene is TRBD1 (5 bases). Trimming cost V 1 base and J 5 bases, with 6 bases left between them. The length of the CDR3 is 13 residues. The germline V gene has CDR1 LNHDA and CDR2 SQIVND (reference sequence).

CDR3 in DNA: TGCGCCAGCAGCACCCGGACAGGGGCTAATTCACCCCTCCACTTT. Its translation: CASSTRTGANSPLHF. The chain links TRBV5-1 to TRBJ1-6; 9 nucleotides line up with TRBD1. Germline values: CDR1 SGHRS, CDR2 YFSETQ. The CDR3 is 15 amino acids. Trimming cost V 4 bases and J 6 bases; bases outside gene matches: 5.

This clone was counted once. The CDR3 sequence: CASSLAQRDPYEQYF. The DNA of the CDR3 is TGTGCCAGCAGCTTAGCGCAGCGGGACCCCTACGAGCAGTACTTC. V and J are TRBV7-2 and TRBJ2-7; 7 bases map to TRBD2. V shed 0 bases and J 2 bases; nucleotides not matched to a gene: 4. Germline V gives CDR1 SGHTA, CDR2 FQGNSA. This CDR3 has 15 amino acids.